This is a list of T cell receptor beta chains from one sample in a study of blood T cell repertoires in COVID-19. Produced via immunoSEQ multiplex PCR; TCRdb's table is partial and in-frame only. The table lists about 220,000 clones, more than 85% of them singletons. The sequenced material came from peripheral blood. Every receptor here comes from a man aged 35 to 55 with acute or convalescent COVID-19. Each CDR3 is given with its conserved first and last residue. A D gene is named only where the DNA matches it firmly. Size values are once, few and many counts, or a class for expanded clones, and some rows have none.

D | J | size | V | CDR3 | DNA
NA | TRBJ1-6 | NA | TRBV7-9 | CASSHPPGEANSPLHF | TGTGCCAGCAGCCATCCGCCGGGGGAGGCTAATTCACCCCTCCACTTT
NA | TRBJ1-2 | NA | TRBV5-4 | CASSLFSGGNYGYTF | TGTGCCAGCAGCTTGTTTAGCGGGGGAAACTATGGCTACACCTTC
NA | TRBJ1-2 | NA | TRBV6-5 | CASRDSAGYGYTF | TGTGCCAGCAGGGACTCGGCCGGCTATGGCTACACCTTC
NA | TRBJ2-6 | NA | TRBV7-3 | CASRPEGTGANVLTF | TGTGCCAGTCGACCCGAGGGTACTGGGGCCAACGTCCTGACTTTC
NA | TRBJ2-7 | NA | TRBV28 | CASSTPGRSYEQYF | TGTGCCAGCAGTACCCCGGGGAGGTCGTACGAGCAGTACTTC
TRBD1 | TRBJ2-7 | NA | TRBV6-5 | CATELFGTGHYEQYF | TGTGCCACCGAACTTTTCGGGACAGGGCACTACGAGCAGTACTTC
NA | TRBJ1-1 | NA | TRBV3-1/TRBV3-2 | CASSQFGGGNTEAFF | TGTGCCAGCAGCCAATTCGGGGGAGGGAACACTGAAGCTTTCTTT
TRBD1 | TRBJ1-2 | NA | TRBV30 | CAWSVKRGTVNYGYTF | TGTGCCTGGAGTGTAAAGCGTGGGACAGTGAACTATGGCTACACCTTC
TRBD2 | TRBJ2-3 | NA | TRBV3-1/TRBV3-2 | CASSQVGRLAGGDTQYF | TGTGCCAGCAGCCAAGTCGGCCGGCTAGCGGGGGGGGATACGCAGTATTTT
NA | TRBJ2-2 | NA | TRBV4-3 | CASSQGRPPGELFF | TGCGCCAGCAGCCAAGGTCGTCCTCCCGGGGAGCTGTTTTTT
TRBD2 | TRBJ2-7 | NA | TRBV10-3 | CAISGGGTSGRREQYF | TGTGCCATCAGTGGAGGGGGGACTAGCGGGAGAAGGGAGCAGTACTTC
NA | TRBJ1-2 | NA | TRBV19 | CASSAIQALTGYGYTF | TGTGCCAGTAGTGCCATTCAAGCCCTGACGGGATATGGCTACACCTTC
NA | TRBJ1-5 | NA | TRBV6-5 | CASRTAGARNQPQHF | TGTGCCAGCAGAACCGCAGGGGCCAGAAATCAGCCCCAGCATTTT
NA | TRBJ2-7 | NA | TRBV28 | CASSPMGSTSYEQYF | TGTGCCAGCAGCCCCATGGGGAGTACTTCCTACGAGCAGTACTTC
TRBD2 | TRBJ2-3 | NA | TRBV7-3 | CASSLGLADQTDTQYF | TGTGCCAGCAGCTTAGGACTAGCGGACCAAACAGATACGCAGTATTTT
TRBD1 | TRBJ1-6 | NA | TRBV5-1 | CASSEGQASLHF | TGCGCCAGCAGCGAGGGACAGGCCTCCCTCCACTTT
TRBD1 | TRBJ1-4 | NA | TRBV5-1 | CASRQTGGPTNEKLFF | TGCGCCAGCAGACAAACAGGGGGCCCAACTAATGAAAAACTGTTTTTT
NA | TRBJ2-7 | NA | TRBV12-3/TRBV12-4 | CASSRHRSYEQYF | TGTGCCAGCAGTCGACACCGCTCCTACGAGCAGTACTTC
TRBD2 | TRBJ2-1 | NA | TRBV7-8 | CASSLGSSGDHNEQFF | TGTGCCAGCAGCTTAGGGTCTAGCGGGGACCACAATGAGCAGTTCTTC
NA | TRBJ2-5 | NA | TRBV6-2/TRBV6-3 | CASSSGIGPAGTQYF | TGTGCCAGCAGTTCGGGAATAGGACCCGCCGGGACCCAGTACTTC
TRBD2 | TRBJ2-3 | NA | TRBV7-2 | CASSLVAGGGTDTQYF | TGTGCCAGCAGCTTAGTAGCGGGAGGAGGCACAGATACGCAGTATTTT
NA | TRBJ1-5 | once | TRBV2 | CASMKVDKGNQPQHF | TGTGCCAGCATGAAAGTGGACAAGGGAAATCAGCCCCAGCATTTT
NA | TRBJ1-1 | NA | TRBV7-2 | CASSLGQARTEAFF | TGTGCCAGCAGCTTAGGTCAGGCCAGGACTGAAGCTTTCTTT
TRBD2 | TRBJ2-3 | NA | TRBV5-8 | CASSLRLAGGISTDTQYF | TGTGCCAGCAGCTTGCGACTAGCGGGAGGAATTAGCACAGATACGCAGTATTTT
NA | TRBJ2-7 | NA | TRBV10-3 | CAINLGQGSYEQYF | TGTGCCATCAACCTAGGGCAGGGCTCCTACGAGCAGTACTTC
NA | TRBJ1-3 | NA | TRBV30 | CAWRGTGSVKGNTIYF | TGTGCCTGGAGAGGTACGGGGAGTGTCAAGGGAAACACCATATATTTT
TRBD2 | TRBJ2-1 | NA | TRBV19 | CASTRQGAGVSYNEQFF | TGTGCCAGTACCCGCCAGGGAGCGGGAGTCTCCTACAATGAGCAGTTCTTC
NA | TRBJ2-7 | many | TRBV28 | CASSLRLQELSYEQYF | TGTGCCAGCAGTTTACGTCTACAGGAGCTCTCCTACGAGCAGTACTTC
TRBD2 | TRBJ2-3 | NA | TRBV11-1 | CASSLMSGGAADTQYF | TGTGCCAGCAGCTTAATGAGCGGGGGGGCCGCAGATACGCAGTATTTT
TRBD1 | TRBJ1-6 | NA | TRBV6-6 | CASSPTGAGNSPLHF | TGTGCCAGCAGTCCGACAGGGGCTGGAAATTCACCCCTCCACTTT
TRBD1 | TRBJ1-6 | NA | TRBV6-1 | CASSELDRGSPLHF | TGTGCCAGCAGTGAATTGGACAGGGGTTCACCCCTCCACTTT
NA | TRBJ2-7 | few | TRBV27 | CASSLSGEQSSYEQYF | TGTGCCAGCAGTTTATCTGGGGAGCAAAGCTCCTACGAGCAGTACTTC
NA | TRBJ1-2 | NA | TRBV6-2/TRBV6-3 | CASSSQGSGYTF | TGTGCCAGCAGTAGTCAGGGTTCTGGCTACACCTTC
TRBD1 | TRBJ2-1 | NA | TRBV19 | CASSIGGQHPPYNEQFF | TGTGCCAGTAGTATAGGGGGACAGCATCCTCCCTACAATGAGCAGTTCTTC
TRBD2 | TRBJ2-1 | NA | TRBV4-1 | CASSQARWAGGVFYNEQFF | TGCGCCAGCAGCCAAGCAAGATGGGCGGGGGGGGTTTTCTACAATGAGCAGTTCTTC
NA | TRBJ2-5 | once | TRBV6-5 | CASTQRETQYF | TGTGCCAGCACCCAACGGGAGACCCAGTACTTC
TRBD1 | TRBJ2-3 | NA | TRBV5-1 | CASSPSGQGWGDTQYF | TGCGCCAGCAGCCCCTCCGGACAGGGGTGGGGAGATACGCAGTATTTT
NA | TRBJ2-7 | NA | TRBV21-1 | CASSKIRQGPYEQYF | TGTGCCAGCAGCAAAATAAGGCAGGGGCCCTACGAGCAGTACTTC
NA | TRBJ2-5 | NA | TRBV14 | CASSPWVHNGETQYF | TGTGCCAGCAGCCCCTGGGTTCATAACGGGGAGACCCAGTACTTC
TRBD1 | TRBJ1-1 | once | TRBV7-2 | CASSLDRGPYTEAFF | TGTGCCAGCAGCTTGGACAGGGGGCCCTACACTGAAGCTTTCTTT
TRBD1 | TRBJ2-5 | NA | TRBV7-2 | CASLRRQGRGETQYF | TGTGCCAGCTTAAGGAGACAGGGGAGAGGAGAGACCCAGTACTTC
NA | TRBJ2-4 | NA | TRBV28 | CASSLVRLAERDIQYF | TGTGCCAGCAGTTTGGTACGGTTAGCGGAGAGGGACATTCAGTACTTC
TRBD1 | TRBJ2-3 | NA | TRBV7-9 | CAFRDREPTSTDTQYF | TGTGCCTTCCGGGACAGGGAACCGACTAGCACAGATACGCAGTATTTT
NA | TRBJ1-1 | few | TRBV11-2 | CASSDRRGGHTEAFF | TGTGCCAGCAGCGACCGGCGGGGGGGGCATACTGAAGCTTTCTTT
TRBD1 | TRBJ1-2 | NA | TRBV3-1/TRBV3-2 | CASSDGQVLSYTF | TGTGCCAGCAGCGACGGACAGGTGCTGAGCTACACCTTC
NA | TRBJ1-6 | NA | TRBV19 | CASAGTTGSPLHF | TGTGCCAGTGCCGGGACAACGGGCTCACCCCTCCACTTT
NA | TRBJ2-7 | NA | TRBV4-2 | CASSLFAAGVIHEQYF | TGTGCCAGCAGCCTCTTTGCCGCCGGGGTTATCCACGAGCAGTACTTC
TRBD1 | TRBJ2-3 | once | TRBV5-1 | CASSWPLQGTDTQYF | TGCGCCAGCAGCTGGCCTTTACAGGGGACAGATACGCAGTATTTT
TRBD1 | TRBJ1-2 | NA | TRBV3-1/TRBV3-2 | CASRNPQGALPYGYTF | TGTGCCAGCAGAAATCCGCAGGGGGCGCTGCCCTATGGCTACACCTTC
TRBD1 | TRBJ2-5 | NA | TRBV6-6 | CASSTGEETQYF | TGTGCCAGCAGCACAGGGGAGGAGACCCAGTACTTC
TRBD2 | TRBJ2-7 | NA | TRBV29-1 | CSARPSGYYEQYF | TGCAGCGCCCGACCTAGCGGCTACTACGAGCAGTACTTC
TRBD1 | TRBJ1-1 | NA | TRBV10-3 | CAISEFSDRENTEAFF | TGTGCCATCAGTGAGTTTTCGGACAGGGAAAACACTGAAGCTTTCTTT
NA | TRBJ1-4 | once | TRBV30 | CAWNTEGEKLFF | TGTGCCTGGAATACCGAGGGTGAAAAACTGTTTTTT
NA | TRBJ2-5 | NA | TRBV27 | CASRSLLGDQETQYF | TGTGCCAGCAGATCCCTACTAGGCGACCAAGAGACCCAGTACTTC